The 12 T cell receptor beta chains below all came from one sample that was sequenced in a study of blood T cell repertoires in COVID-19. Here immunoSEQ multiplex PCR was the method, and the copy in TCRdb shows in-frame clones only, minus some. The data hold about 170,000 clones, with about 89% observed a single time. The sample consisted of PBMCs or T cells enriched from blood (not recorded which). All receptors derive from a young woman who had recovered from COVID-19.

The count of this clone is one. The V gene is TRBV28, the J gene TRBJ2-2, with a possible D match to TRBD1 (5 bases). Trimming pared 6 bases from V and 5 bases from J, leaving 13 bases between. From germline, CDR1 is MDHEN and CDR2 SYDVKM. The CDR3 runs 14 residues. CDR3 in amino acids: CASSVDQGTGELFF. CDR3 coding DNA: TGTGCCAGCAGCGTAGACCAGGGAACCGGGGAGCTGTTTTTT.

The V call is TRBV7-3, the J call TRBJ2-3, with D tentatively TRBD2 (6 bases). This CDR3 spans 17 amino acids. CDR1 and CDR2 from the germline V gene are SGHTA and FQGTGA. V was trimmed by 1 base and J by 5 bases, leaving 19 bases between them. CDR3 sequence reads: CASSLIGGPPRQDTQYF. DNA for the CDR3: TGTGCCAGCAGCTTAATCGGGGGACCCCCTCGACAAGATACGCAGTATTTT.

In its sample, this clone was seen a few times. The CDR3 protein is CASSGTGGTEAFF. Written as DNA, the CDR3 is TGTGCCAGCTCTGGGACAGGAGGGACTGAAGCTTTCTTT. The rearrangement links TRBV18 to TRBJ1-1; 8 nucleotides line up with TRBD1. After removal of 6 bases from V and 5 bases from J, the junction contained 5 bases not matched to a gene. This CDR3 comprises 13 residues. Germline V lookup: CDR1 KGHSH, CDR2 LQKENI.

This chain connects TRBV9 to TRBJ2-2, with D tentatively TRBD1 (7 bases). Germline CDR1 and CDR2: SGDLS and YYNGEE. Trimming took off 0 bases at V and 6 bases at J, with 18 bases between the two ends. CDR3 length equals 17 residues. CDR3 bases: TGTGCCAGCAGCGTAGTTGGAGGGGGCGCTGGGGCCGGGGAGCTGTTTTTT. It encodes CASSVVGGGAGAGELFF. Full variable domain (rest looked up from reference TRBV9 and TRBJ2-2): DSGVTQTPKHLITATGQRVTLRCSPRSGDLSVYWYQQSLDQGLQFLIQYYNGEERAKGNILERFSAQQFPDLHSELNLSSLELGDSALYFCASSVVGGGAGAGELFFGEGSRLTVL.

The genes are TRBV21-1 and TRBJ1-5; the listed D gene, TRBD1, was not tested against the DNA. TRBV21-1 corresponds to a pseudogene. The CDR3 totals 18 residues. CDR3 nucleotides: TGTGCCAGCAGCAAAGGGCGTCCAGGGAACTATAGCAATCAGCCCCAGCATTTT. Protein sequence: CASSKGRPGNYSNQPQHF.

The chain combines TRBV5-1 with TRBJ2-3; tentative D call: TRBD1 (7 bases). CDR3 size: 14 residues. Trimming cost V 3 bases and J 4 bases, with 12 bases left between them. CDR1 is SGHRS, CDR2 YFSETQ, per germline. CDR3 in amino acids: CASSYTGEADTQYF. The CDR3 nucleotides are TGCGCCAGCAGCTACACAGGGGAGGCAGATACGCAGTATTTT. Full variable domain (remainder filled in from reference TRBV5-1 and TRBJ2-3): KAGVTQTPRYLIKTRGQQVTLSCSPISGHRSVSWYQQTPGQGLQFLFEYFSETQRNKGNFPGRFSGRQFSNSRSEMNVSTLELGDSALYLCASSYTGEADTQYFGPGTRLTVL.

This chain joins TRBV11-2 and TRBJ1-4; D is unclear. CDR1 and CDR2 from the germline V gene are SGHAT and FQNNGV. V dropped 5 bases and J dropped 7 bases, with 17 bases sitting between them. The CDR3 extends over 15 amino acids. CDR3: CASSPPRGGFEKLFF. Written as DNA, the CDR3 is TGTGCCAGCAGCCCCCCCCGCGGAGGGTTTGAAAAACTGTTTTTT.

The chain joins TRBV10-3 to TRBJ2-3; D is possibly TRBD2 (5 bases). CDR3 length equals 19 residues. V gave up 0 bases and J gave up 2 bases, with 21 bases separating them. From germline, CDR1 is ENHRY and CDR2 SYGVKD. The CDR3 region is CAISESTRRNHYYTDTQYF. CDR3 nucleotides: TGTGCCATCAGTGAGTCGACTCGGAGGAACCACTACTACACAGATACGCAGTATTTT.

The chain links TRBV27 to TRBJ2-7; TRBD2 agrees at 11 bases. Germline CDR1 MNHEY, CDR2 SMNVEV (reference sequence). This CDR3 is built from 15 residues. Trimming cost V 6 bases and J 5 bases; bases outside gene matches: 9. As DNA, the CDR3 is TGTGCCAGCAGCCCCGGGACTAGCGGCCCCCACGAGCAGTACTTC. It specifies CASSPGTSGPHEQYF.

J is TRBJ2-2 and V is TRBV19; 11 nucleotides match TRBD2. V was pared by 6 bases and J by 8 bases, with 8 bases of the junction left unmatched. Germline CDR1 reads LNHDA; CDR2 reads SQIVND (reference sequence). CDR3 length: 15 amino acids. CDR3 in DNA: TGTGCCAGTAGGCCGCGGCTAGCGGGGGGAGGGGAGCTGTTTTTT. Encoded protein: CASRPRLAGGGELFF.

V gene TRBV7-2 combines with J gene TRBJ1-4; 7 bases are a match to TRBD1. The CDR3 runs 14 residues. V lost 5 bases, J lost 7 bases, and 7 bases stayed unmatched. Germline-derived CDR1 and CDR2 are SGHTA and FQGNSA. The CDR3 bases are TGTGCCAGCAGCCTTGACAGGGTTTCTGAAAAACTGTTTTTT. Its protein product is CASSLDRVSEKLFF.

The V and J genes are TRBV6-6 and TRBJ2-1; 7 bases align to TRBD2. J gave up 8 bases and V 2 bases, and 6 bases lay outside the gene matches. The germline CDR1 and CDR2 sequences are MNHNY and SVGAGI (reference sequence). This CDR3 is built from 14 residues. CDR3 coding DNA: TGTGCCAGCAGTTACGGGGCGGGAGTGGATGAGCAGTTCTTC. Translation gives CASSYGAGVDEQFF.